The rows below give T cell receptor beta chains drawn from one sample of a study of T-cell reconstitution after alpha-beta-depleted transplantation in children. From the PCR reads, TCRdb called clonotypes with MiXCR, one entry per CDR3 protein. This sample has about 580,000 distinct CDR3 sequences; 20% to 30% occur once, and the top ten carry just over 35%. Sequenced material: PBMCs, taken before TCRalphabeta/CD19-depleted stem cell transplant. Receptor source: a boy under three years old with Wiskott-Aldrich syndrome, due to receive a stem cell transplant. CDR3s include the opening cysteine and the closing phenylalanine or tryptophan. D genes are given only for firm matches. Some rows have no size entry. The others give once, few or many, or a class for an expanded clone.

J gene,V gene,clone size,D gene,CDR3 DNA,CDR3 protein
TRBJ2-1,TRBV9,few,TRBD2,TGTGCCAGCAGCGTAGATAAGCGGGACGGGAATGAGCAGTTCTTC,CASSVDKRDGNEQFF
TRBJ2-7,TRBV28,many,-,TGTGCCAGCAACCGAGGTCGCCTCTACGAGCAGTACTTC,CASNRGRLYEQYF
TRBJ2-3,TRBV2,once,-,TGTGCCAGCAGTGCCCCTTGGGGCACAGATACGCAGTATTTT,CASSAPWGTDTQYF
TRBJ1-5,TRBV6-1,once,-,TGTGCCAGCAACCCGGGACCCCCGGGACAGCCCCAGCATTTT,CASNPGPPGQPQHF
TRBJ1-1,TRBV7-9,-,TRBD1,TGTGCCAGCAGCTTAAGGGGGGGACAGGGGGCAAATACTGAAGCTTTCTTT,CASSLRGGQGANTEAFF
TRBJ2-1,TRBV27,many,-,TGTGCCAGCAGCCGGTACAATGAGCAGTTCTTC,CASSRYNEQFF
TRBJ1-5,TRBV6-1,-,-,TGTGCCAGCCTGCTAAACCCTAGCAATCAGCCCCAGCATTTT,CASLLNPSNQPQHF
TRBJ2-2,TRBV20-1,few,TRBD1,TGCAGTGCTAGACCGACAGGGGCGGGGCACACCGGGGAGCTGTTTTTT,CSARPTGAGHTGELFF
TRBJ2-7,TRBV20-1,-,-,TGCAGTGCTAGAGCGGGAGTGGACTACGAGCAGTACTTC,CSARAGVDYEQYF
TRBJ2-3,TRBV7-3,-,TRBD1,TGTGCCAGCAGCCAAACAGGGGGCCGAATGGGTACGCAGTATTTT,CASSQTGGRMGTQYF
TRBJ1-3,TRBV20-1,-,TRBD1,TGCAGTGCTAGGGCACAGGGGGCGACCATATATTTT,CSARAQGATIYF
TRBJ1-5,TRBV4-1,-,TRBD1,TGCGCCAGCAGCCATCCTGCTACAGCGGGACAGGGGAATCAGCCCCAGCATTTT,CASSHPATAGQGNQPQHF
TRBJ2-1,TRBV5-6,few,-,TGTGCCAGCAGCAGGGACAGCCCGGGGGGGCAGCAGTTCTTC,CASSRDSPGGQQFF
TRBJ1-2,TRBV7-9,-,-,TGTGCCAGCAGCCCACGGGCTGGGGCAGGGGAAAATAATGGCTACACCTTC,CASSPRAGAGENNGYTF
TRBJ2-3,TRBV20-1,-,TRBD2,TGCAGTGCTAGTCTAGCGGGAGGGTCCGTCCGCACAGATACGCAGTATTTT,CSASLAGGSVRTDTQYF
TRBJ1-2,TRBV7-2,-,-,TGTGCCAGCAGCTTAGCCGGGACGTTCGGCTACACCTTC,CASSLAGTFGYTF
TRBJ2-3,TRBV15,-,TRBD1,TGTGCCACCAGCAGGCCTCCGGGACAGAGCACAGATACGCAGTATTTT,CATSRPPGQSTDTQYF
TRBJ2-1,TRBV6-5,-,-,TGTGCCAGCAGTTCGCAGGACAGAACCTACAATGAGCAGTTCTTC,CASSSQDRTYNEQFF
TRBJ2-7,TRBV28,-,TRBD2,TGTGCCAGCAGTTTACTTGGGACTAGCGGGAGTTTTTACGAGCAGTACTTC,CASSLLGTSGSFYEQYF
TRBJ2-3,TRBV5-6,-,-,TGTGCCAGCAGCTTCGGCGCCACAGATACGCAGTATTTT,CASSFGATDTQYF
TRBJ2-7,TRBV6-5,few,-,TGTGCCAGCAGTTACGCGCAGTCCTACGAGCAGTACTTC,CASSYAQSYEQYF
TRBJ2-7,TRBV5-1,-,-,TGCGCCAGCAGTCCCCCGGGTTTGGAGCAGTACTTC,CASSPPGLEQYF
TRBJ2-5,TRBV5-1,-,TRBD2,TGCGCCAGCAGCTTACTAGCGGACCAAGAGACCCAGTACTTC,CASSLLADQETQYF
TRBJ2-1,TRBV9,many,-,TGTGCCAGCAGCGTAGGGGGTAGCGGAAACAATGAGCAGTTCTTC,CASSVGGSGNNEQFF
TRBJ2-2,TRBV5-1,once,-,TGCGCCAGCAGCTTGAGTCGTAAGATACCTTGGGTCGGGGAGCTGTTTTTT,CASSLSRKIPWVGELFF
TRBJ2-1,TRBV9,-,-,TGTGCCAGCAGCGTAACCCACCAAATAGTGGGAGCGGACCTCTACAATGAGCAGTTCTTC,CASSVTHQIVGADLYNEQFF
TRBJ2-5,TRBV5-1,-,-,TGTGCCAGCAGGGACACCCAAGAGACCCAGTACTTC,CASRDTQETQYF
TRBJ1-1,TRBV5-1,few,-,TGCGCCAGCAGCGGACTAACAGGCGTCGCGGCTTTCTTT,CASSGLTGVAAFF
TRBJ2-1,TRBV20-1,-,TRBD2,TGCAGTGCTGATAAGACTAGCGGGAGGCCGAGCTCCTACAATGAGCAGTTCTTC,CSADKTSGRPSSYNEQFF
TRBJ1-1,TRBV3-1,-,-,TGTGCCAGCAGCCAAAGGGATGGGGGGAACACTGAAGCTTTCTTT,CASSQRDGGNTEAFF
TRBJ1-1,TRBV5-4,-,-,TGTGCCAGCAGGACTCGGGGCGGGAGCACTGAAGCTTTCTTT,CASRTRGGSTEAFF